This T cell receptor (beta chain) is from a study of vaccination and CD4 T cells after COVID-19. Described treatment: approximately 10-day PBMC culture with coronavirus spike peptide pools or control peptides (ViraFEST assay). Collection of the unexposed donor's CD4+ T cells took place before the COVID-19 pandemic (2011-2018). V gave up 7 bases and J gave up 7 bases; unmatched junction bases: 7. The germline V gene encodes CDR1 MDHEN and CDR2 SYDVKM. The CDR3 length is 13 residues. Regarding this clonotype: Its antigen is still unknown.

CD4+ T cells that had been cultured provided DNA sequenced with the Oncomine TCR Beta short-read assay. One entry per CDR3 protein results from TCRdb running MiXCR on the PCR reads. The data hold 7,500 to 9,000 distinct CDR3 sequences, with roughly 43% observed a single time. The chain uses TRBV28 and TRBJ1-5; TRBD1 agrees at 7 bases. The sequence came from a human donor in good health. Sequenced material: CD4+ T cells from blood, cultured in vitro. CDR3 residues: CASKGAYGQPQHF. CDR3 nucleotide sequence: TGTGCCAGCAAGGGGGCCTATGGGCAGCCCCAGCATTTT.